This TCR beta chain was retrieved from a study of blood T cell repertoires in COVID-19. Individuals aged about 18 to 89 years were recruited from roughly 23 US areas. Exposed enrollees had met someone with a PCR-confirmed or clinician-diagnosed COVID-19 case at some point within the 2 weeks before study entry. CDR1 and CDR2 (germline): MNHEY, SMNVEV (reference sequence). The CDR3 contains 15 residues. The V and J ends lost 3 bases and 2 bases respectively, with 14 bases between them. Profiling relied on immunoSEQ multiplex PCR, and the TCRdb table lists in-frame clones only, not all of them. The sample lists 300,000 to 450,000 clones; about 88% were seen once.

J is TRBJ2-7 and V is TRBV27; D unclear. The sequencing sample was made of PBMCs or T cells enriched from blood (not recorded which). The sequence was collected from a woman younger than 45 who had been exposed to COVID-19. The CDR3 loop is CASSFWPPRTYEQYF. CDR3 DNA sequence: TGTGCCAGCAGTTTTTGGCCCCCGAGGACCTACGAGCAGTACTTC.